The 20 T cell receptor beta chains listed next were all sequenced from one sample in a study of T cells after yellow fever vaccination. TCRdb redid the calling of the 5' RACE reads with MiXCR, one entry per CDR3 protein. This table holds 310,000 or so distinct CDR3 sequences, around 7.3% found once. This specimen consisted of PBMCs, obtained approximately 47 days after the first yellow fever vaccination. These receptors were obtained from a man aged 18 to 35 who received the YFV17D yellow fever vaccine.

This clonotype was observed a handful of times. The V and J genes are TRBV28 and TRBJ2-2; D gene ambiguous. The CDR3 extends over 14 amino acids. V was clipped by 5 bases and J by 4 bases, with 11 bases between them. Germline CDR1 and CDR2: MDHEN and SYDVKM. CDR3 bases: TGTGCCAGCAGTCCCTATACAGTCACCGGGGAGCTGTTTTTT. It yields the protein CASSPYTVTGELFF.

This clonotype was seen ten or more times. The chain is built from TRBV5-1 and TRBJ1-1, with 10 bases identical to TRBD1. Germline V gene data show CDR1 as SGHRS and CDR2 as YFSETQ. The CDR3 has 14 residues. J was trimmed by 5 bases and V by 4 bases; bases with no gene match: 5. The CDR3 nucleotides read TGCGCCAGCAGCATTGGGACAGGGGAAACTGAAGCTTTCTTT. Its protein is CASSIGTGETEAFF.

This clonotype was observed a single time. Just one base apart from a much larger clone, this may be a read error. A read error is likely, as this CDR3 ends without the conserved phenylalanine or tryptophan. The rearrangement links TRBV6-1 to TRBJ1-2; TRBD1 matches 7 bases. The junction had 16 bases not matched to a gene; V was cut back by 6 bases and J by 6 bases. Germline lookup yields CDR1 MNHNS and CDR2 SASEGT. The CDR3 extends over 16 amino acids. This CDR3 reads CASRGGWMGQRHGYTS. CDR3 in DNA: TGTGCCAGCAGAGGGGGATGGATGGGACAGAGACATGGCTACACCTCC.

The sample holds a few counts of this clonotype. CDR3 sequence (DNA): TGTGCCAGCAGTTACGCGGGCGGGTACGAGCAGTACTTC. Residues: CASSYAGGYEQYF. The rearrangement links TRBV6-2 or TRBV6-3 to TRBJ2-7; possibly TRBD2 for D (5 bases). The ends were cut back, 2 bases at V and 4 bases at J, with 9 bases in the middle. This CDR3 has 13 residues. Germline CDR1 reads MNHEY; CDR2 reads SVGEGT.

This clonotype was recorded at least ten times. V is TRBV7-2 and J is TRBJ1-2, with TRBD1 matching 8 bases. This CDR3 region has 14 residues. Germline V gene data show CDR1 as SGHTA and CDR2 as FQGNSA. With 5 bases clipped from V and 4 bases from J, the junction kept 6 bases outside the gene matches. CDR3 bases: TGTGCCAGCAGCACGCAACAGGGGGTCTATGGCTACACCTTC. This translates into CASSTQQGVYGYTF.

This clonotype appeared many times. This sequence joins TRBV6-5 and TRBJ1-6, with a possible D match to TRBD1 (5 bases). V was trimmed by 2 bases and J by 10 bases, leaving 21 bases between them. Germline-derived CDR1 and CDR2 are MNHEY and SVGAGI. This CDR3 is 17 amino acids long. The CDR3 spells CASSYRRSWGLGSPLHF. CDR3 DNA sequence: TGTGCCAGCAGTTACAGGCGTTCGTGGGGCCTAGGGTCACCCCTCCACTTT.

This clonotype occurred a few times. The chain uses TRBV7-9 and TRBJ2-1; 8 nucleotides line up with TRBD2. With 2 bases clipped from V and 7 bases from J, the junction kept 7 bases outside the gene matches. Per germline, CDR1 SEHNR and CDR2 FQNEAQ (reference sequence). The CDR3 runs to 15 residues. The CDR3 region is CASSLLVAGRNEQFF. The CDR3 nucleotides read TGTGCCAGCAGCTTATTGGTAGCGGGGAGGAATGAGCAGTTCTTC.

This clonotype has a handful of counts. The chain uses TRBV5-5 and TRBJ1-2; D unclear. This CDR3 is 12 amino acids long. In germline, CDR1 is SGHKS, CDR2 YYEKEE (reference sequence). V was pared by 0 bases and J by 4 bases, with 4 bases between. The chain's CDR3 is CASSLVSYGYTF. In nucleotides, the CDR3 is TGTGCCAGCAGCTTGGTCAGCTATGGCTACACCTTC.

A few counts support this clonotype. The rearrangement links TRBV7-2 to TRBJ2-3; no clear D. CDR3 size: 15 residues. Germline assignment: CDR1 SGHTA and CDR2 FQGNSA. The V and J ends lost 6 bases and 0 bases respectively, with 13 bases between them. CDR3 sequence (DNA): TGTGCCAGCAGTCGACACCACGCTAGCACAGATACGCAGTATTTT. It encodes CASSRHHASTDTQYF.

This chain connects TRBV7-8 to TRBJ2-3; 7 positions match TRBD1. The CDR3 spans 16 residues. With 4 bases clipped from V and 0 bases from J, the junction kept 7 bases outside the gene matches. In germline, CDR1 is SGHVS, CDR2 FQNEAQ. The CDR3 here is CASSSTGMTSTDTQYF. CDR3 sequence (DNA): TGTGCCAGCAGCTCGACAGGGATGACTAGCACAGATACGCAGTATTTT.

This chain links TRBV23-1 with TRBJ2-1, with 8 bases that match TRBD1. TRBV23-1 is an ORF; its function is uncertain. V shed 2 bases and J 5 bases; nucleotides not matched to a gene: 2. This CDR3 is built from 14 residues. The DNA for the CDR3 is TGCGCCAGCAGTCAAAAGACAGGGGACAATGAGCAGTTCTTC. This encodes CASSQKTGDNEQFF.

The J gene is TRBJ2-2, the V gene TRBV7-9, with unresolved D. The CDR3 is 14 amino acids. Per germline, CDR1 SEHNR and CDR2 FQNEAQ (reference sequence). The V end lost 1 base, the J end lost 6 bases, and 9 bases lay between the germline ends. The chain's CDR3 is CASSLVSTSGELFF. The DNA of the CDR3 is TGTGCCAGCAGCTTAGTTTCGACCTCCGGGGAGCTGTTTTTT.

This clonotype turned up a few times. V gene TRBV18 combines with J gene TRBJ2-5; tentatively, D is TRBD1 (5 bases). Germline values: CDR1 KGHSH, CDR2 LQKENI. This CDR3 is 15 amino acids long. V was cut by 5 bases and J by 5 bases, with 18 bases left in between. The CDR3 sequence: CASSDVQAGPETQYF. The CDR3 DNA sequence: TGTGCCAGCTCAGACGTACAGGCCGGACCGGAGACCCAGTACTTC. Full variable domain (outside the CDR3, taken from reference TRBV18 and TRBJ2-5): NAGVMQNPRHLVRRRGQEARLRCSPMKGHSHVYWYRQLPEEGLKFMVYLQKENIIDESGMPKERFSAEFPKEGPSILRIQQVVRGDSAAYFCASSDVQAGPETQYFGPGTRLLVL.

This clonotype was recorded many times. V usage is TRBV28 and J usage is TRBJ2-3, with D perhaps matching TRBD1 (6 bases). The length of the CDR3 is 16 residues. Trimming took off 4 bases at V and 0 bases at J, with 14 bases between the two ends. Per the germline V gene, CDR1 is MDHEN and CDR2 is SYDVKM. CDR3 nucleotide sequence: TGTGCCAGCAGTTCCCCCGGGACACTGAGCACAGATACGCAGTATTTT. It encodes CASSSPGTLSTDTQYF.

A remark on this clonotype: The junction shows a germline mismatch at one end, possibly a read error. The rearrangement joins TRBV3-1 to TRBJ2-1; 11 nucleotides line up with TRBD2. This CDR3 is built from 13 residues. Germline CDR1 LGHDT, CDR2 YNNKEL (reference sequence). CDR3 in DNA: TGTGACAGCTCACTAGCGGGGGCCTATGAGCAGTTCTTC. Translating gives CDSSLAGAYEQFF.

The gene calls are TRBV7-9 and TRBJ1-2; D may be TRBD1 (5 bases). The germline V gene has CDR1 SEHNR and CDR2 FQNEAQ (reference sequence). Trimming removed 3 bases at V and 4 bases at J, with 9 bases between. CDR3 length: 13 residues. The CDR3 region has the DNA TGTGCCAGCAGCTTGTTTCAGGGCTATGGCTACACCTTC. This gives the protein CASSLFQGYGYTF. The variable domain in full, completed from reference TRBV7-9 and TRBJ1-2, reads DTGVSQNPRHKITKRGQNVTFRCDPISEHNRLYWYRQTLGQGPEFLTYFQNEAQLEKSRLLSDRFSAERPKGSFSTLEIQRTEQGDSAMYLCASSLFQGYGYTFGSGTRLTVV.

This clonotype was observed a handful of times. The chain uses TRBV18 and TRBJ2-3, with 7 bases matching TRBD1. V dropped 6 bases and J dropped 3; count of bases not matched to a gene: 6. Looked up from germline, CDR1 is KGHSH and CDR2 is LQKENI. The CDR3 consists of 14 residues. The CDR3 here is CASSQARGTDTQYF. CDR3 nucleotides: TGTGCCAGCTCGCAGGCCAGGGGGACAGATACGCAGTATTTT.

This clonotype was counted between two and nine times. The V call is TRBV6-1, the J call TRBJ1-1; 7 bases agree with TRBD1. Per germline, CDR1 MNHNS and CDR2 SASEGT. After removal of 11 bases from V and 5 bases from J, the junction contained 11 bases not matched to a gene. There are 13 residues in the CDR3. The CDR3 DNA sequence: TGTGCCTCTCTCTGGCAGGGGGGGACTGAAGCTTTCTTT. It translates to CASLWQGGTEAFF.

The genes are TRBV4-2 and TRBJ1-5, with D unresolved. Germline values: CDR1 LGHNA, CDR2 YNFKEQ. V lost 3 bases and J lost 1, with 10 bases in between. CDR3 length equals 15 residues. The CDR3 sequence: CASSQEGVSNQPQHF. The CDR3 DNA follows: TGTGCCAGCAGCCAGGAGGGTGTGAGCAATCAGCCCCAGCATTTT.

This clonotype was counted between two and nine times. The rearrangement uses TRBV4-1 and TRBJ2-7, with a possible D match to TRBD1 (6 bases). CDR3 length: 13 residues. CDR1 is MGHRA, CDR2 YSYEKL, per germline. Trimming took off 1 base at V and 5 bases at J, with 9 bases between the two ends. This chain's CDR3 is CASSQVYRDEQYF. The CDR3 DNA is TGCGCCAGCAGCCAAGTTTACAGGGACGAGCAGTACTTC.